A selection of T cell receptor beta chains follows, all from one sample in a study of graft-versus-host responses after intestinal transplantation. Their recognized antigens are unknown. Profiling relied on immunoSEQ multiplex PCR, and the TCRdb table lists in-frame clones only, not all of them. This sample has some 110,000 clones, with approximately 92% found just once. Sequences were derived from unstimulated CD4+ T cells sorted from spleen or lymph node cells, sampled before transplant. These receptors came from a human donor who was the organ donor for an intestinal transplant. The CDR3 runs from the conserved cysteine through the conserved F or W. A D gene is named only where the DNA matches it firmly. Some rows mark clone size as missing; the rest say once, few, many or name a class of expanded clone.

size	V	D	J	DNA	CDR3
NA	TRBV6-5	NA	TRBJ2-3	TGTGCCAGCAGTTCGCAGGGTCTAACCACAGATACGCAGTATTTT	CASSSQGLTTDTQYF
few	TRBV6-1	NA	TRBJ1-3	TGTGCCAGCAGCGACTTCGCAGGAGGAAACACCATATATTTT	CASSDFAGGNTIYF
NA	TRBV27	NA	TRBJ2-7	TGTGCCCGGAATAGCGGCCCCTACGAGCAGTACTTC	CARNSGPYEQYF
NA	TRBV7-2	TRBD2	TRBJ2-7	TGTGCCAGCAGCTTGACTAGCGGGTCCTACGAGCAGTACTTC	CASSLTSGSYEQYF
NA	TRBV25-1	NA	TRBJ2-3	TGTGCCAGCAGGGCGCCTAGCGCGTATACGCAGTATTTT	CASRAPSAYTQYF
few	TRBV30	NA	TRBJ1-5	TGTGCCTGGAGCCTCCAGTGGCCCCAGCATTTT	CAWSLQWPQHF
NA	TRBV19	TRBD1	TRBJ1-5	TGTGCCACAGGATACCGGGACAGTAATCAGCCCCAGCATTTT	CATGYRDSNQPQHF
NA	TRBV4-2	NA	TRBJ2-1	TGTGCCAGCAGCCAAGATGTAGGAGATGAGCAGTTCTTC	CASSQDVGDEQFF
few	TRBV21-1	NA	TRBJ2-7	TGTGCCATACGGGACAAAGGATACGAGCAGTACTTC	CAIRDKGYEQYF
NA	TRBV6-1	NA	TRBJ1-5	TGTGCCAGCAGTGAAGACGGGGAACAGCTCCAGCCCCAGCATTTT	CASSEDGEQLQPQHF
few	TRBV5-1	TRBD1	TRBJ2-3	TGCGCCAGCAGCTGGGCGGACAGGGAAGATACGCAGTATTTT	CASSWADREDTQYF
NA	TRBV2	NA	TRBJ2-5	TGTGCCAGCAGTGAAGTGATAGGGAGTCAAGAGACCCAGTACTTC	CASSEVIGSQETQYF
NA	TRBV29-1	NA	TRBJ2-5	TGCAGCGTGGTGGGGTCTCGGGAGACCCAGTACTTC	CSVVGSRETQYF
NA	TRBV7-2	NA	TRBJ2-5	TGTGCCAGCAGCTTAGTGCGACAGCGCGGGTCCGCGACCCAGTACTTC	CASSLVRQRGSATQYF
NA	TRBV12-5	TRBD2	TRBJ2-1	TGTGCTAGTGGGCTAATTAGCGGGAGGCTCTACAATGAGCAGTTCTTC	CASGLISGRLYNEQFF
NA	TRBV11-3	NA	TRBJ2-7	TGTGCCAGCAGCTTAGACCGACGCTTTAACCCCTACTACGAGCAGTACTTC	CASSLDRRFNPYYEQYF
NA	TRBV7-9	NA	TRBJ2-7	TGTGCCAGCAGCTTAGCGACGGGTGAGCAGTACTTC	CASSLATGEQYF
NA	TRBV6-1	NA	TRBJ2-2	TGTGCCGCGGCAGGGCGTACCGGGGAGCTGTTTTTT	CAAAGRTGELFF
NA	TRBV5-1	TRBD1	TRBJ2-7	TGCGCCAGCAGCGCCAAGGACAGGGAAGGGTACGAGCAGTACTTC	CASSAKDREGYEQYF
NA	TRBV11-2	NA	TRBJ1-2	TGTGCCAGCAGCCGAGACTGGGATGGCTACACCTTC	CASSRDWDGYTF
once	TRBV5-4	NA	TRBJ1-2	TGTGCCAGCAGCTTGGAGGGGAACACCTATGGCTACACCTTC	CASSLEGNTYGYTF
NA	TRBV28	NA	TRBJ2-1	TGTGCCAGCAGTTTATCTTCCGGGCAGGTGGGTGAGCAGTTCTTC	CASSLSSGQVGEQFF
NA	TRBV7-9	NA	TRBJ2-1	TGTGCCAGCAGCTTATCAGAGGCGGGGGAGCAGTTCTTC	CASSLSEAGEQFF
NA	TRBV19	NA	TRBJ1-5	TGTGCCAGTAGTATAGGGCAGACCGGGAATCAGCCCCAGCATTTT	CASSIGQTGNQPQHF
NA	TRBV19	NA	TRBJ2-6	TGTGCCAGTAGTGTTCAGGGGGGCAACGTCCTGACTTTC	CASSVQGGNVLTF
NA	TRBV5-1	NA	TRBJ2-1	TGCGCCAGCAGCTTGAGGCGGGATCCTTACAATGAGCAGTTCTTC	CASSLRRDPYNEQFF
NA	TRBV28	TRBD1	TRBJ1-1	TGTGCCAGCAGGGGACAGCCGAATATGAACACTGAAGCTTTCTTT	CASRGQPNMNTEAFF
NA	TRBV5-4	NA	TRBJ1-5	TGTGCCAGCAGCTTCGACGGGCAGCCCCAGCATTTT	CASSFDGQPQHF
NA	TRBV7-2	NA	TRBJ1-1	TGTGCCAGCAATCACTACGCCCGGGGACGGAACACTGAAGCTTTCTTT	CASNHYARGRNTEAFF
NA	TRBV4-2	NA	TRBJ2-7	TGTGCCAGCAGCCAAGAGGGGGGCCGCAGGGGCACTAAGTGGGGCTACGAGCAGTACTTC	CASSQEGGRRGTKWGYEQYF
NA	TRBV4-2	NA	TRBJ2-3	TGTGCCAGCAGCCAAGGCGGAGATACGCAGTATTTT	CASSQGGDTQYF
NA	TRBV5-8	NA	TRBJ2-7	TGTGCCAGCAGCTTGCCGGGGGTGACCTACGAGCAGTACTTC	CASSLPGVTYEQYF
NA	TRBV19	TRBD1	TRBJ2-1	TGTGCCAGTAGTATGCTGGACAGGATGTACAATGAGCAGTTCTTC	CASSMLDRMYNEQFF
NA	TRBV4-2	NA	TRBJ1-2	TGTGCCAGCAGCCAAGATGTAGGGGCCGTTGGCTACACCTTC	CASSQDVGAVGYTF
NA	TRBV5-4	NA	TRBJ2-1	TGTGCCAGCAGTTCCACTCCTAGCAATGAGCAGTTCTTC	CASSSTPSNEQFF
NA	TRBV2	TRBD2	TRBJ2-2	TGTGCCAGCATGCGGGAGGGATACACCGGGGAGCTGTTTTTT	CASMREGYTGELFF
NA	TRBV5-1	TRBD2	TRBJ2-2	TGCGCCAGCAGCTTGCCTAGCGGAACCGGGGAGCTGTTTTTT	CASSLPSGTGELFF
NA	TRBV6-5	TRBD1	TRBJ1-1	TGTGCCAGTTGGACAGGGACGAACACTGAAGCTTTCTTT	CASWTGTNTEAFF
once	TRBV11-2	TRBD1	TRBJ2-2	TGTGCCAGCGGCACCGGGACAGGGAACACCGGGGAGCTGTTTTTT	CASGTGTGNTGELFF
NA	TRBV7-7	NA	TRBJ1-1	TGTGCCAGCAGCTTAGGGACAGACACTGAAGCTTTCTTT	CASSLGTDTEAFF
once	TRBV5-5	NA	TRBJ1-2	TGTGCCAGCAGCTTGTGGGGGGACCTGGCGCTCTATGGCTACACCTTC	CASSLWGDLALYGYTF
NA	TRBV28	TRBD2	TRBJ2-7	TGTGCCAGCAGGACTAGCGGAACCTACGAGCAGTACTTC	CASRTSGTYEQYF
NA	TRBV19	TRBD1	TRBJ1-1	TGTGCCAGTAGTATCAAGGACAGGGGTCGTCATGAAGCTTTCTTT	CASSIKDRGRHEAFF
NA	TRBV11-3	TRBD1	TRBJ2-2	TGTGCCAGCAGCTTAGGGGACAGTACGAACACCGGGGAGCTGTTTTTT	CASSLGDSTNTGELFF
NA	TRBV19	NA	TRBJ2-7	TGTGCCAGTACAAGATCTCGGGACGGGGTCGAGCAGTACTTC	CASTRSRDGVEQYF